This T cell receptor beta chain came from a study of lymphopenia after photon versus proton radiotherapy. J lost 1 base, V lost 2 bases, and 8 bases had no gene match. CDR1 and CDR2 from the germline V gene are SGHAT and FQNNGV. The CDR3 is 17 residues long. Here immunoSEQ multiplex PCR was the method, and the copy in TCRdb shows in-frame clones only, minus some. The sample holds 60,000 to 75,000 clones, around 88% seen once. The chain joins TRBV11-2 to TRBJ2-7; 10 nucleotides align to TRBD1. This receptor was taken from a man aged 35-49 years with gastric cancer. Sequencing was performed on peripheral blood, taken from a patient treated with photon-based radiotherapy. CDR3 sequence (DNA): TGTGCCAGCAGCTTAAATAGGGGACAGGGGAAATCCTACGAGCAGTACTTC. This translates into CASSLNRGQGKSYEQYF.